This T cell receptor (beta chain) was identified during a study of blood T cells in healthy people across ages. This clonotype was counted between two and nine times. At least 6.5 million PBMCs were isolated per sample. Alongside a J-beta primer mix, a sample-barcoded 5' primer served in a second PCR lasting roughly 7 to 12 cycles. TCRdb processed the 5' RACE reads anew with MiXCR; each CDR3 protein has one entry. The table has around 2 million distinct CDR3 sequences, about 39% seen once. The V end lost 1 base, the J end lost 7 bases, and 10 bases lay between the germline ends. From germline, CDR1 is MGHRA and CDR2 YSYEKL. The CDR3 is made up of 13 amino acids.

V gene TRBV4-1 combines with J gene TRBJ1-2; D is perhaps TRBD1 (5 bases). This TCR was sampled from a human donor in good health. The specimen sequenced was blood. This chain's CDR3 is CASSQAGIFGYTF. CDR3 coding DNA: TGCGCCAGCAGCCAAGCAGGGATCTTTGGCTACACCTTC.